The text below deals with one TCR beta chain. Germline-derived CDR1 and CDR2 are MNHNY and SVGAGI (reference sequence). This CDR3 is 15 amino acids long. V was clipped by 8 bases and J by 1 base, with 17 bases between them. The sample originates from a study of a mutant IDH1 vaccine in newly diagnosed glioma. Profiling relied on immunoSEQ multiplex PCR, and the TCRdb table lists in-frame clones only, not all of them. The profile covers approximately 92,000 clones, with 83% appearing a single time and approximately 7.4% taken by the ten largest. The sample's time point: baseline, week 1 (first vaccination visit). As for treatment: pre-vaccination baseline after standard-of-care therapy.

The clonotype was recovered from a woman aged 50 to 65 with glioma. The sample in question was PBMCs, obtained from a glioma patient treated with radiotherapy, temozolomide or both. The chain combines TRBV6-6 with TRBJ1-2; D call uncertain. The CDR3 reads CASCVGQNLNYGYTF. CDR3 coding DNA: TGTGCCAGCTGCGTTGGTCAGAATCTTAACTATGGCTACACCTTC.